The T cell receptor (beta chain) under discussion was sequenced for a study of T-cell reconstitution after alpha-beta-depleted transplantation in children (dated by TCRdb to about 2016). Concerning the study at large: Using TCR repertoire profiling, the study quantitatively followed how T-cell immune reconstitution unfolded in children after TCRalphabeta/CD19-depleted allogeneic hematopoietic cell transplantation. Broader findings and caveats from the paper: The frequencies of hyperexpanded clones fell over the following months, and after one year, T-cell counts and TCRbeta diversity were mostly attributed to newly produced T cells. In some patients, the high TCRbeta diversity seen at day 60 was put down to recipient T cells and intrathymic progenitors that had survived conditioning. The apparently early recovery of alphabetaT-cell counts about two months after transplant reportedly depended on only several hundred rapidly expanded clones that came from non-depleted graft cells.

The treatment or condition tag for this specimen amounts to: allogeneic hematopoietic cell transplantation with graft depleted of TCRalphabeta T cells and CD19 B cells. The transplant recipients were children given TCRalphabeta/CD19-depleted allogeneic hematopoietic cell grafts. The CDR3 runs 22 amino acids, cysteine and phenylalanine included. Kept here is only the CDR3 DNA, which spans 66 bases and is read in frame from base 1. Trimmed from V: 2 bases; trimmed from J: 1 base; junction bases lacking a gene match: 17. Receptor amplification or capture employed PCR. The sequencer listed for this sample is Illumina HiSeq 2500. To normalize quantification of the TCRbeta repertoire, the TCR libraries were built with molecular barcoding that relied on unique molecular identifiers. TCRdb reanalyzed the raw reads on its own, using fastp at Q25 for trimming and MiXCR for clone calling, and kept in-frame beta chains. All rows with the same CDR3 protein become a single entry with the most common DNA and genes. For this sample the table gives 450,000 to 700,000 distinct CDR3 sequences, of which 25% to 30% were detected only once. The top ten constitute approximately 33% of the sample.

This clonotype was recorded a few times. There is no known antigen for this receptor. Per-base quality was not reported, and no clone a single base away is much larger than it. This sequence uses TRBV7-1 and TRBJ2-2, and 12 junction bases match TRBD2. TRBV7-1 is marked as an open reading frame, function uncertain. The TCR comes from a boy under three years old with Wiskott-Aldrich syndrome, due to receive a stem cell transplant. The sequencing here drew on PBMCs, taken before TCRalphabeta/CD19-depleted stem cell transplant. The sequence in DNA is TGTGCCAGCAGCTCAAACCCTACCCGGGCGACTAGCGGGAGTAGGAACACCGGGGAGCTGTTTTTT. Its amino acids are CASSSNPTRATSGSRNTGELFF.